The rows below give T cell receptor beta chains drawn from one sample of a study of blood T cell repertoires in COVID-19. Clones were sequenced by immunoSEQ multiplex PCR, and TCRdb holds only the in-frame ones, with some missing. The repertoire consists of around 160,000 clones, with about 92% occurring once and the leading ten covering 15% to 20%. The sequenced material came from peripheral blood. All receptors come from a man in his fifties or sixties with active or convalescent COVID-19. CDR3s include the opening cysteine and the closing phenylalanine or tryptophan. The D gene is left open where the match is weak. Size values are once, few and many counts, or a class for expanded clones, and some rows have none.

TRBJ1-5 - - TRBV4-2 14 TGTGCCAGCAGCCCCCGACAGGTGGGTCAGCCCCAGCATTTT CASSPRQVGQPQHF
TRBJ2-2 - - TRBV10-3 16 TGTGCCATCAGGGGGTTCGGAGGGCGGGACACCGGGGAGCTGTTTTTT CAIRGFGGRDTGELFF
TRBJ1-3 - - TRBV19 14 TGTGCCACCCAAGACAGGTCACCCGGAAACACCATATATTTT CATQDRSPGNTIYF
TRBJ2-5 TRBD2 - TRBV3-1/TRBV3-2 18 TGTGCCAGCAGCCAAGGGCCCACTAGCGGGGGATCCCAAGAGACCCAGTACTTC CASSQGPTSGGSQETQYF
TRBJ2-3 TRBD1 - TRBV7-9 15 TGTGCCAGCAGCCCGGGACAGGGGGGGAGGTATACGCAGTATTTT CASSPGQGGRYTQYF
TRBJ2-7 TRBD1 - TRBV10-2 13 TGCGCCAGCAGGGGACAGGGAGTTTACGAGCAGTACTTC CASRGQGVYEQYF
TRBJ1-1 TRBD1 - TRBV6-5 15 TGTGCCAGCAGTTACAGCCGGGGACAGGGGGCGGAAGCTTTCTTT CASSYSRGQGAEAFF
TRBJ2-1 - once TRBV7-2 12 TGTGCCAGCAGCTTACAGGGTCTTGTGCAGTTCTTC CASSLQGLVQFF
TRBJ2-7 - - TRBV7-6 13 TGTGCCAGCAGACCCCCAGGGGAATACGAGCAGTACTTC CASRPPGEYEQYF
TRBJ2-6 - - TRBV2 16 TGTGCCAGCAGTCCTCTTGGTAGCTCTGGGGCCAACGTCCTGACTTTC CASSPLGSSGANVLTF
TRBJ2-2 TRBD2 - TRBV27 16 TGTGCCAGCAGCTCACTGGGGGGGACGAACACCGGGGAGCTGTTTTTT CASSSLGGTNTGELFF
TRBJ1-3 TRBD1 - TRBV3-1/TRBV3-2 15 TGTGCCAGCAGCCAGGGGACAGGCGCTGGAAACACCATATATTTT CASSQGTGAGNTIYF
TRBJ2-1 TRBD1 - TRBV5-6 16 TGTGCCAGCAGCTTGGGGACCGGGACAGGGGACAATGAGCAGTTCTTC CASSLGTGTGDNEQFF
TRBJ1-2 - few TRBV18 13 TGTGCCAGCTCCCCCGAGGGCGGACATGGCTACACCTTC CASSPEGGHGYTF
TRBJ1-3 - - TRBV2 14 TGTGCCAGCAGGGACAGCTTTTTGAGAAACACCATATATTTT CASRDSFLRNTIYF
TRBJ1-2 - - TRBV6-5 15 TGTGCCAGCAGTTTCCGACAGAGTGTTAACTATGGCTACACCTTC CASSFRQSVNYGYTF
TRBJ1-5 - - TRBV19 17 TGTGCCAGTAGTACCCGACAGAAACGCGCCGCAAATCAGCCCCAGCATTTT CASSTRQKRAANQPQHF
TRBJ2-7 TRBD1 few TRBV19 13 TGTGCCAGTAGGAGGACAGGGAACTACGAGCAGTACTTC CASRRTGNYEQYF
TRBJ1-5 TRBD1 - TRBV5-1 15 TGCGCCAGCAGCTTGGAGGGGGCCGGCAATCAGCCCCAGCATTTT CASSLEGAGNQPQHF
TRBJ2-3 TRBD1 - TRBV29-1 15 TGCAGCGTTGAAAGGGACAGGCTAAACACAGATACGCAGTATTTT CSVERDRLNTDTQYF
TRBJ1-2 - few TRBV5-1 13 TGCGCCAGCAGCGCCGGGAATAACTATGGCTACACCTTC CASSAGNNYGYTF
TRBJ1-1 TRBD1 once TRBV10-1 17 TGCGCCAGCAGTGAGTTCCGACAGGGACTCTCGAACACTGAAGCTTTCTTT CASSEFRQGLSNTEAFF
TRBJ1-6 - - TRBV7-6 15 TGTGCCAGCAGCCGAACCCCCGGGAGCGAATCACCCCTCCACTTT CASSRTPGSESPLHF
TRBJ1-4 - - TRBV5-8 18 TGTGCCAGCAGCTCAACCACAACCTCACAGTTCCCTAATGAAAAACTGTTTTTT CASSSTTTSQFPNEKLFF
TRBJ2-7 TRBD1 - TRBV5-4 15 TGTGCCAGCAGCTTGGGCGGACAGGGGGCTTACGAGCAGTACTTC CASSLGGQGAYEQYF
TRBJ2-7 TRBD1 - TRBV11-2 15 TGTGCCAGCAGGCGTATACAGGGGTCGAAATACGAGCAGTACTTC CASRRIQGSKYEQYF
TRBJ2-7 - - TRBV5-5 16 TGTGCCAGCAGCCCACGTTGGGGGGGCCTAAACTACGAGCAGTACTTC CASSPRWGGLNYEQYF
TRBJ1-2 - - TRBV12-3/TRBV12-4 12 TGTGCCAGCAGCCGGCTGGGGGCCGGCTACACCTTC CASSRLGAGYTF
TRBJ1-2 TRBD1 - TRBV7-9 15 TGTGCCAGCAGCCAGGACAGGGGGATTAACTATGGCTACACCTTC CASSQDRGINYGYTF
TRBJ2-7 TRBD1 - TRBV18 13 TGTGCCAGCTCCGGAGGGACAGGGGGCCAAAACCGCTTC CASSGGTGGQNRF
TRBJ2-5 - once TRBV10-3 11 TGTGCCATCAAGGGGGTTGAGACCCAGTACTTC CAIKGVETQYF
TRBJ1-1 - - TRBV11-3 13 TGTGCCAGCAGCTCCAACCAGGGCTCTGAAGCTTTCTTT CASSSNQGSEAFF
TRBJ2-1 - - TRBV10-2 13 TGCGCCAGCAGTGAACCCAGGGGAGATAGTGCGTTCTTC CASSEPRGDSAFF
TRBJ2-7 - - TRBV29-1 12 TGCAGCGTTGAGACGGACAGCTACGAGCAGTACTTC CSVETDSYEQYF
TRBJ1-2 - - TRBV19 14 TGTGCCAGCCATGAATCCGGGAGGACTCATGGCTACACCTTC CASHESGRTHGYTF
TRBJ1-1 - once TRBV12-5 16 TGTGCTAGTGGTTTGGCAGGGAGGGTTCTGAACACTGAAGCTTTCTTT CASGLAGRVLNTEAFF